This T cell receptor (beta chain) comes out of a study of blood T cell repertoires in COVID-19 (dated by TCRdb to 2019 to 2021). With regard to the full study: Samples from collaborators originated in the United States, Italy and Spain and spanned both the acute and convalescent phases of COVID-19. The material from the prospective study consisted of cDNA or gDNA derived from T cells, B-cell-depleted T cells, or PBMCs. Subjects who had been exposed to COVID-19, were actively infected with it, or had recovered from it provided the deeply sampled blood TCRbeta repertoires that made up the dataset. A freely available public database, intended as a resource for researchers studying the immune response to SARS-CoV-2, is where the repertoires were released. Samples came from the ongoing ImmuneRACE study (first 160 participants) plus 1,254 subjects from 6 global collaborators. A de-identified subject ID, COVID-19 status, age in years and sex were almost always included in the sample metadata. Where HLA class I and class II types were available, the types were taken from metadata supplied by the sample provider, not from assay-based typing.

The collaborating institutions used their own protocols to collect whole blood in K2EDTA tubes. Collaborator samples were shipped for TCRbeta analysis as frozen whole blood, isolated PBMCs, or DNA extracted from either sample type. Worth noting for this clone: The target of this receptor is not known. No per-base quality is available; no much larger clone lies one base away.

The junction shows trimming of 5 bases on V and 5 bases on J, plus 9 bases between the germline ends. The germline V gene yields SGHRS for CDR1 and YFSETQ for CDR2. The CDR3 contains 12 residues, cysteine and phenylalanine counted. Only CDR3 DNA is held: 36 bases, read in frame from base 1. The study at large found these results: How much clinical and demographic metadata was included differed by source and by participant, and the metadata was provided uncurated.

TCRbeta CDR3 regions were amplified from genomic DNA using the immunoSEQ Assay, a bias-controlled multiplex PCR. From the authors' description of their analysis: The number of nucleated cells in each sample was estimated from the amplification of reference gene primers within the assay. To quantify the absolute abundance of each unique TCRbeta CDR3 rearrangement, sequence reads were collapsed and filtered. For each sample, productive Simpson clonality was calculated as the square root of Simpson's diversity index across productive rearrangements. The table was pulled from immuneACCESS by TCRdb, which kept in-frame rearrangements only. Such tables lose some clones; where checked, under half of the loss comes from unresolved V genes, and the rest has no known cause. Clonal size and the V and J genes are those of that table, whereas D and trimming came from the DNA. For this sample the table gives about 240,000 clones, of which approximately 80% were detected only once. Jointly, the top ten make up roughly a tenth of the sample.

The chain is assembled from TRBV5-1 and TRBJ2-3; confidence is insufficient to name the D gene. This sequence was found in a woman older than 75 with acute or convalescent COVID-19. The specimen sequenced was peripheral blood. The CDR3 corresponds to CASRSDGDTQYF. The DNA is TGCGCCAGCAGGTCAGATGGAGATACGCAGTATTTT.